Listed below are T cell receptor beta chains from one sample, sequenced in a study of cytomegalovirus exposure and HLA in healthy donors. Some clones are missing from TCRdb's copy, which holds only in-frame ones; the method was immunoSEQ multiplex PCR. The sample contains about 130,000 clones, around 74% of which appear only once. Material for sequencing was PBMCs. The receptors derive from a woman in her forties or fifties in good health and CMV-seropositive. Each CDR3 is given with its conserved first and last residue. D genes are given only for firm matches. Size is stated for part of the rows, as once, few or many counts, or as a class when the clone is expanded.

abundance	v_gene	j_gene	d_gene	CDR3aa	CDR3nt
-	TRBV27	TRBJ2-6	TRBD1	CASGKTGSGANVLTF	TGTGCCAGCGGCAAGACAGGGTCCGGGGCCAACGTCCTGACTTTC
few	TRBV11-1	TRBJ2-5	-	CASSLDSQETQYF	TGTGCCAGCAGCTTGGACAGCCAAGAGACCCAGTACTTC
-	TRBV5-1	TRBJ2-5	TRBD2	CASSWTSGEGETQYF	TGCGCCAGCAGCTGGACTAGCGGCGAAGGGGAGACCCAGTACTTC
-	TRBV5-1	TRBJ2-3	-	CASRARAGYTDTQYF	TGCGCCAGCCGGGCCCGCGCGGGGTACACAGATACGCAGTATTTT
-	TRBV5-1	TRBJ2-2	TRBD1	CASGQGFPNTGELFF	TGCGCCAGCGGACAGGGTTTCCCGAACACCGGGGAGCTGTTTTTT
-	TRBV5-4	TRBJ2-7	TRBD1	CASSSRDSPYEQYF	TGTGCCAGCAGCTCCAGGGACAGTCCCTACGAGCAGTACTTC
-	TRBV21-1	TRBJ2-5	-	CASSKHPGTGGGPAQYF	TGTGCCAGCAGCAAACACCCCGGGACAGGCGGCGGTCCGGCCCAGTACTTC
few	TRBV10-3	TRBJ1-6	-	CAISLQGNGNSPLHF	TGTGCCATCAGTCTACAGGGTAATGGAAATTCACCCCTCCACTTT
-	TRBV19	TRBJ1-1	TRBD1	CASRSATGGTEAFF	TGTGCCAGTAGATCCGCGACAGGGGGCACTGAAGCTTTCTTT
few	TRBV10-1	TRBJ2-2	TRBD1	CASSPGTGGKTGELFF	TGCGCCAGCAGTCCCGGGACAGGGGGCAAAACCGGGGAGCTGTTTTTT
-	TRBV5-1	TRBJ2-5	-	CASSLVGSPQETQYF	TGCGCCAGCAGCTTGGTGGGGAGCCCCCAAGAGACCCAGTACTTC
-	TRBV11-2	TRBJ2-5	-	CASSPQGTLETQYF	TGTGCCAGCAGCCCGCAGGGGACCCTAGAGACCCAGTACTTC
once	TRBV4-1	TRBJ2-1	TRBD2	CASSQGVAGVPYNEQFF	TGCGCCAGCAGCCAAGGGGTTGCGGGGGTCCCCTACAATGAGCAGTTCTTC
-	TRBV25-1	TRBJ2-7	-	CASSRAGAEQYF	TGTGCCAGCAGTCGGGCGGGGGCCGAGCAGTACTTC
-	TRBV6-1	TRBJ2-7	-	CASSEALGGGGYEQYF	TGTGCCAGCAGTGAAGCATTAGGAGGGGGCGGGTACGAGCAGTACTTC
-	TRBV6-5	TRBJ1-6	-	CASSLNRDLNAALHF	TGTGCCAGCAGCTTAAACAGGGATCTGAATGCAGCCCTCCACTTT
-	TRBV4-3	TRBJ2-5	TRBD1	CASSQDAGTGKKETQYF	TGCGCCAGCAGCCAAGACGCCGGGACAGGGAAGAAAGAGACCCAGTACTTC
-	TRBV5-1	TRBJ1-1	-	CASSDLPGATEAFF	TGCGCCAGCAGCGATCTGCCAGGGGCCACTGAAGCTTTCTTT
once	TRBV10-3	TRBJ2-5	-	CAISHGGPQETQYF	TGTGCCATCAGTCACGGGGGGCCACAAGAGACCCAGTACTTC
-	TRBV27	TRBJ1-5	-	CASRQGTGQPQHF	TGTGCCAGCAGACAGGGTACGGGGCAGCCCCAGCATTTT
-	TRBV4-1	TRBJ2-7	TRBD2	CASSQQFSGGAFFHEQYF	TGCGCCAGCAGCCAGCAGTTTAGCGGGGGGGCGTTTTTTCACGAGCAGTACTTC
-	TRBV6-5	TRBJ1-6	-	CASSLQGPYNSPLHF	TGTGCCAGCAGTCTACAGGGTCCTTATAATTCACCCCTCCACTTT
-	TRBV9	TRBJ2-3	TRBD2	CASTPSGATPDTQYF	TGTGCCAGCACCCCAAGCGGGGCCACCCCAGATACGCAGTATTTT
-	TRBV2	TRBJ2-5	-	CASSEVRGRETQYF	TGTGCCAGCAGTGAAGTCAGGGGGAGGGAGACCCAGTACTTC
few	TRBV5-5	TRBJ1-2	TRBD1	CASSLDRGPGGYTF	TGTGCCAGCAGCTTGGACAGGGGGCCGGGGGGCTACACCTTC
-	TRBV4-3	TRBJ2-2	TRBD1	CASGDRTGELFF	TGCGCCAGCGGGGACAGGACCGGGGAGCTGTTTTTT
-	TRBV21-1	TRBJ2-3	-	CASSPRGGETIRSTDTQYF	TGTGCCAGCAGCCCGCGGGGGGGGGAGACGATTAGGTCCACAGATACGCAGTATTTT
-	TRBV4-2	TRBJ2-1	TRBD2	CASSLIGTSVEQFF	TGTGCCAGCAGCCTTATCGGGACTAGCGTTGAGCAGTTCTTC
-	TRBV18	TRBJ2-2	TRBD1	CASSVLTGTVTGELFF	TGTGCCAGCTCAGTCCTTACCGGGACAGTAACCGGGGAGCTGTTTTTT
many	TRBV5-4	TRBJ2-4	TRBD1	CASSTRQGADIQYF	TGTGCCAGCAGCACCAGACAGGGGGCGGACATTCAGTACTTC